This TCR beta chain emerged from a study of identical twins. MiXCR, run by TCRdb on the 5' RACE reads, gives a single entry per CDR3 protein. This sample yields approximately 220,000 distinct CDR3 sequences, of which roughly a tenth are seen a single time; about 5.5% belongs to the top ten. The donors were all healthy and Caucasian. General observations from the study: Its conclusions, products of cross-sectional statistical analysis, did not come from following the same donors. Where beta out-of-frame sequences were concerned, excess twin sharing was weaker. Because invariant MAIT and iNKT cells could be present, zero-insertion analyses could be partly confounded.

On this clonotype itself: Its matching antigen is unknown.

The CDR3 spans 12 residues. Trimming took 5 bases from V and 2 from J, leaving 6 bases between them. CDR1 is SEHNR, CDR2 FQNEAQ, per germline (reference sequence). The chain uses TRBV7-9 and TRBJ1-1; the D is unclear. This receptor was taken from a woman aged 18-30 years in good health. The sequencing input was memory (CD45RO+) T cells sorted from blood. CDR3 coding DNA: TGTGCCAGCAGCATAAAAAACACTGAAGCTTTCTTT. This gives the protein CASSIKNTEAFF.